Listed below are T cell receptor beta chains from one sample, sequenced in a study of control samples from healthy donors and cancer patients. The data were produced by immunoSEQ multiplex PCR, yet TCRdb's version contains in-frame clones alone and is incomplete. This sample yields 160,000 or so clones, of which roughly 95% are seen a single time; about 0.94% belongs to the top ten. Sequenced material: blood. These TCRs come from a woman aged 30 to 39 in good health. Each CDR3 is given with its conserved first and last residue. The order of the fields is D gene, J gene, V gene, clone size, CDR3 protein, CDR3 DNA. A D gene is named only where the DNA matches it firmly. A clone size is listed for some rows: how often the clone was seen (once, few, many), or a class if it is expanded.

>TRBD2|TRBJ2-1|TRBV2|.
CASSERGGTYNEQFF
TGTGCCAGCAGTGAACGGGGAGGGACCTACAATGAGCAGTTCTTC
>.|TRBJ2-7|TRBV30|.
CAWTRPYGYEQYF
TGTGCCTGGACCCGGCCCTATGGGTACGAGCAGTACTTC
>.|TRBJ1-1|TRBV19|.
CASSTYYGTPSRAMNTEAFF
TGTGCCAGTAGTACCTATTACGGGACTCCTAGCAGGGCAATGAACACTGAAGCTTTCTTT
>.|TRBJ1-4|TRBV3-1/TRBV3-2|.
CASSQAEKLFF
TGTGCCAGCAGCCAAGCGGAAAAACTGTTTTTT
>.|TRBJ1-5|TRBV19|.
CASSGGRGDQPQHF
TGTGCCAGTAGTGGGGGACGGGGCGATCAGCCCCAGCATTTT
>TRBD1|TRBJ1-4|TRBV9|.
CASSLQGQTNEKLFF
TGTGCCAGCAGCTTGCAGGGACAGACTAATGAAAAACTGTTTTTT
>.|TRBJ1-1|TRBV29-1|.
CSVDALRNTEAFF
TGCAGCGTGGATGCGCTTCGGAACACTGAAGCTTTCTTT
>.|TRBJ1-6|TRBV6-5|.
CASSSSNSPLHF
TGTGCCAGCAGTTCATCGAATTCACCCCTCCACTTT
>.|TRBJ2-2|TRBV10-2|once
CASSTGPNPGELFF
TGCGCCAGCAGTACTGGCCCGAATCCCGGGGAGCTGTTTTTT
>.|TRBJ1-5|TRBV5-5|.
CASSLNSNQPQHF
TGTGCCAGCAGCTTGAATAGCAATCAGCCCCAGCATTTT
>TRBD2|TRBJ2-4|TRBV4-1|.
CASSQVGREILAKNIQYF
TGCGCCAGCAGCCAAGTGGGGAGGGAGATCTTAGCCAAAAACATTCAGTACTTC
>TRBD1|TRBJ1-6|TRBV30|.
CAWSEGQGGSPLHF
TGTGCCTGGAGTGAAGGACAGGGTGGTTCACCCCTCCACTTT
>.|TRBJ2-1|TRBV7-9|.
CASSSGGRGYPYNEQFF
TGTGCCAGCAGCTCCGGAGGCAGGGGATACCCCTACAATGAGCAGTTCTTC
>TRBD1|TRBJ2-7|TRBV2|.
CASRETGAYEQYF
TGTGCCAGCAGGGAAACAGGGGCCTACGAGCAGTACTTC
>.|TRBJ2-3|TRBV28|.
CASSLSSQGTDTQYF
TGTGCCAGCAGTTTATCCTCACAGGGCACAGATACGCAGTATTTT
>TRBD2|TRBJ2-5|TRBV28|.
CASSLWWEGRETQYF
TGTGCCAGCAGTTTATGGTGGGAGGGCCGCGAGACCCAGTACTTC
>.|TRBJ1-4|TRBV6-5|.
CASRGIQGTNEKLFF
TGTGCCAGCAGGGGCATCCAGGGAACTAATGAAAAACTGTTTTTT
>TRBD1|TRBJ1-5|TRBV5-1|.
CASSFGTGNQPQHF
TGCGCCAGCAGCTTCGGGACAGGCAATCAGCCCCAGCATTTT
>.|TRBJ2-3|TRBV9|.
CASSVGDTQYF
TGTGCCAGCAGCGTAGGAGATACGCAGTATTTT
>.|TRBJ2-3|TRBV5-8|once
CASSDYLRTIHLTDTQYF
TGTGCCAGCAGCGATTATCTCCGGACCATCCATCTCACAGATACGCAGTATTTT
>.|TRBJ1-4|TRBV7-9|.
CASSLVLGLGTSTNEKLFF
TGTGCCAGCAGCTTAGTTCTGGGTCTGGGGACCAGTACTAATGAAAAACTGTTTTTT
>TRBD2|TRBJ2-3|TRBV28|.
CASSLGLAGGGFTDTQYF
TGTGCCAGCAGTCTAGGACTAGCGGGAGGGGGGTTCACAGATACGCAGTATTTT
>.|TRBJ1-1|TRBV28|.
CASSYVGEAWTFF
TGTGCCAGCAGTTATGTGGGAGAAGCGTGGACTTTCTTT
>.|TRBJ1-2|TRBV4-1|.
CASSQEADYGYTF
TGCGCCAGCAGCCAAGAAGCGGACTATGGCTACACCTTC
>.|TRBJ1-2|TRBV5-6|.
CASSLMGAYGYTF
TGTGCCAGCAGCTTGATGGGTGCCTATGGCTACACCTTC
>.|TRBJ1-6|TRBV27|.
CASSGEGYDSPLHF
TGTGCCAGCAGTGGGGAGGGGTATGATTCACCCCTCCACTTT
>.|TRBJ1-1|TRBV10-2|.
CASGGGNTEAFF
TGCGCCAGTGGGGGAGGGAACACTGAAGCTTTCTTT
>.|TRBJ2-2|TRBV5-1|.
CASSRTSTNTGELFF
TGCGCCAGCAGCCGGACAAGCACGAACACCGGGGAGCTGTTTTTT
>TRBD1|TRBJ1-2|TRBV6-5|once
CASSSPTGGNYGYTF
TGTGCCAGCAGTTCACCGACAGGGGGTAACTATGGCTACACCTTC
>TRBD1|TRBJ1-6|TRBV5-1|.
CASRQGVRNSPLHF
TGCGCCAGCAGGCAGGGGGTCAGGAATTCACCCCTCCACTTT
>.|TRBJ2-3|TRBV12-3/TRBV12-4|.
CASSSNSDTQYF
TGTGCCAGCAGTTCTAATTCAGATACGCAGTATTTT
>.|TRBJ2-3|TRBV10-3|.
CAIRDTDTQYF
TGTGCCATCAGGGACACAGATACGCAGTATTTT
>TRBD1|TRBJ2-1|TRBV19|.
CASSGPWDRGPTSYNEQFF
TGTGCCAGTAGTGGGCCTTGGGACAGGGGGCCCACTTCCTACAATGAGCAGTTCTTC
>TRBD1|TRBJ2-7|TRBV6-5|.
CASRDGGTGDYEQYF
TGTGCCAGCAGGGACGGCGGGACAGGGGACTACGAGCAGTACTTC
>.|TRBJ1-1|TRBV28|.
CASRQVEAFF
TGTGCCAGCAGGCAGGTTGAAGCTTTCTTT
>.|TRBJ2-7|TRBV19|.
CASRNAGTALPEQYF
TGTGCCAGTAGAAACGCCGGGACGGCATTACCCGAGCAGTACTTC
>.|TRBJ2-1|TRBV4-1|.
CASSHYREMAYNEQFF
TGCGCCAGCAGCCATTACAGGGAGATGGCCTACAATGAGCAGTTCTTC
>TRBD2|TRBJ2-2|TRBV29-1|once
CSARGSGTGELFF
TGCAGCGCGAGGGGTAGCGGGACCGGGGAGCTGTTTTTT
>TRBD1|TRBJ2-2|TRBV7-8|.
CASSGDSWNTGELFF
TGTGCCAGCAGCGGGGACAGTTGGAACACCGGGGAGCTGTTTTTT
>TRBD1|TRBJ2-4|TRBV6-5|.
CASSYGTAQGNIQYF
TGTGCCAGCAGTTACGGGACAGCCCAGGGAAACATTCAGTACTTC
>.|TRBJ2-7|TRBV5-1|.
CASSLGAGFHEQYF
TGCGCCAGCAGCCTGGGGGCAGGGTTTCACGAGCAGTACTTC
>.|TRBJ2-5|TRBV3-1/TRBV3-2|.
CASSQDASSQETQYF
TGTGCCAGCAGCCAAGATGCTAGTAGTCAAGAGACCCAGTACTTC
>.|TRBJ1-2|TRBV3-1/TRBV3-2|.
CASSRVRLGGYTF
TGTGCCAGCAGCCGAGTGCGGCTTGGTGGCTACACCTTC
>.|TRBJ2-2|TRBV3-1/TRBV3-2|once
CASSQPQGITGELFF
TGTGCCAGCAGTCAACCTCAGGGAATCACCGGGGAGCTGTTTTTT
>.|TRBJ1-5|TRBV28|.
CASSFLSSNQPQHF
TGTGCCAGCAGTTTTTTGTCAAGCAATCAGCCCCAGCATTTT
>.|TRBJ1-2|TRBV5-4|.
CASRGGTPHGYTF
TGTGCCAGCAGGGGGGGGACGCCCCATGGGTACACCTTC
>.|TRBJ2-3|TRBV12-3/TRBV12-4|.
CASSLGVDTQYF
TGTGCCAGCAGTTTAGGGGTAGATACGCAGTATTTT
>.|TRBJ2-2|TRBV5-1|.
CASSLSAGVGGTGELFF
TGCGCCAGCAGCCTCTCGGCCGGGGTTGGTGGGACCGGGGAGCTGTTTTTT
>.|TRBJ2-7|TRBV6-2/TRBV6-3|.
CASRPYDVRDKAFWALEQYF
TGTGCCAGCAGACCTTACGACGTCCGGGACAAAGCGTTTTGGGCGCTCGAGCAGTACTTC
>.|TRBJ1-1|TRBV6-5|.
CASSLGENTEAFF
TGTGCCAGCAGCTTAGGGGAGAACACTGAAGCTTTCTTT
>.|TRBJ1-5|TRBV5-1|.
CASSLDGPSNQPQHF
TGCGCCAGCAGTCTGGACGGACCCTCCAATCAGCCCCAGCATTTT
>.|TRBJ2-5|TRBV6-5|.
CASSTGLETQYF
TGTGCCAGCAGTACGGGGTTGGAGACCCAGTACTTC
>TRBD2|TRBJ2-1|TRBV12-3/TRBV12-4|.
CAIIAGGRNEQFF
TGTGCCATAATAGCGGGGGGGCGCAATGAGCAGTTCTTC